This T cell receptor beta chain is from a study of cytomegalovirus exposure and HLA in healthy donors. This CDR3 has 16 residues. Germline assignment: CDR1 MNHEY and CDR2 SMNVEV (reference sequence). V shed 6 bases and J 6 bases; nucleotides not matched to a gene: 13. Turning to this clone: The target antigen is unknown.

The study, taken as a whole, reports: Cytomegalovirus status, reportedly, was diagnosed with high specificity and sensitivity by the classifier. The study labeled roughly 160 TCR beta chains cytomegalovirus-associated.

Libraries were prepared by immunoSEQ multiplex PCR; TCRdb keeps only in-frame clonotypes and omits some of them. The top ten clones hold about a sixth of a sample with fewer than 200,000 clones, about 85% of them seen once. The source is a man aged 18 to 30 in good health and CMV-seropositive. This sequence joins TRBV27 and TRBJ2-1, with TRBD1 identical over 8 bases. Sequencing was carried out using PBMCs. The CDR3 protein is CASSPSQGASLNEQFF. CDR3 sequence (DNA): TGTGCCAGCAGCCCCTCGCAGGGGGCCTCCCTCAATGAGCAGTTCTTC.